Below are 10 T cell receptor beta chains sequenced from a single sample in a study of T-cell reconstitution after alpha-beta-depleted transplantation in children. Unique molecular identifiers were used in preparing the TCRbeta library. TCRdb fed the PCR reads into MiXCR, producing one record per CDR3 protein. Of about a million distinct CDR3 sequences listed, 25% to 35% are singletons. The source material was PBMCs, mostly from graft donor cells, sampled 360 days after TCRalphabeta/CD19-depleted stem cell transplant. The receptors stem from a boy younger than two who had a stem cell transplant for SCID, so the T cells may come from the graft donor.

This clonotype has only a few counts. The V gene is TRBV6-5, the J gene TRBJ1-1; 7 bases map to TRBD1. The germline V gene encodes CDR1 MNHEY and CDR2 SVGAGI. This CDR3 is 14 amino acids long. The trim removed 4 bases at V and 3 bases at J, leaving 5 bases unmatched. CDR3: CASSFDRVDTEAFF. CDR3 sequence (DNA): TGTGCCAGCAGTTTCGACAGGGTGGACACTGAAGCTTTCTTT.

The V call is TRBV29-1, the J call TRBJ1-5, with D tentatively TRBD1 (5 bases). V was pared by 7 bases and J by 0 bases, with 7 bases between. The CDR3 is 12 residues long. The germline V gene has CDR1 SQVTM and CDR2 ANQGSEA. In nucleotides, the CDR3 is TGCAGCGGGGGCAGTAGCAATCAGCCCCAGCATTTT. Its translation is CSGGSSNQPQHF. The whole variable domain, remainder taken from reference TRBV29-1 and TRBJ1-5, is SAVISQKPSRDICQRGTSLTIQCQVDSQVTMMFWYRQQPGQSLTLIATANQGSEATYESGFVIDKFPISRPNLTFSTLTVSNMSPEDSSIYLCSGGSSNQPQHFGDGTRLSIL.

The J gene is TRBJ2-3, the V gene TRBV24-1; 12 nucleotides line up with TRBD2. From germline, CDR1 is KGHDR and CDR2 SFDVKD. This CDR3 comprises 18 residues. V lost 4 bases to trimming and J lost 1 base; unmatched junction nucleotides: 8. The CDR3 DNA is TGTGCCACCAGTGACGCCAGCCTAGCGGGGGGGGGCACAGATACGCAGTATTTT. Translated, it gives CATSDASLAGGGTDTQYF.

The rearrangement links TRBV15 to TRBJ2-3, with D perhaps matching TRBD1 or TRBD2 (5 bases each). CDR1 LNHNV and CDR2 YYDKDF come from the germline V gene (reference sequence). This CDR3 has 16 residues. V was clipped by 0 bases and J by 2 bases, with 12 bases between them. The CDR3 loop reads CATSREGPRITDTQYF. CDR3 in DNA: TGTGCCACCAGCAGAGAGGGACCCCGAATCACAGATACGCAGTATTTT.

This rearrangement joins TRBV18 to TRBJ1-4; tentatively, D is TRBD1 (6 bases). The CDR3 length is 15 residues. Germline assignment: CDR1 KGHSH and CDR2 LQKENI. V was clipped by 5 bases and J by 7 bases, with 17 bases between them. CDR3 DNA: TGTGCCAGCTCATCACGAGGGGGACAATCTGAAAAACTGTTTTTT. As protein: CASSSRGGQSEKLFF.

The V gene is TRBV5-1, the J gene TRBJ2-2, with TRBD1 as a possible D gene (6 bases). The CDR3 runs to 16 residues. The germline CDR1 and CDR2 sequences are SGHRS and YFSETQ. The germline V and J ends were trimmed by 4 bases and 2 bases, with 15 bases remaining between them. CDR3 sequence reads: CASSRGRGGNTGELFF. The CDR3 DNA is TGCGCCAGCAGCCGTGGCAGGGGCGGTAACACCGGGGAGCTGTTTTTT. Combining the CDR3 with reference TRBV5-1 and TRBJ2-2 gives the whole variable domain KAGVTQTPRYLIKTRGQQVTLSCSPISGHRSVSWYQQTPGQGLQFLFEYFSETQRNKGNFPGRFSGRQFSNSRSEMNVSTLELGDSALYLCASSRGRGGNTGELFFGEGSRLTVL.

This clonotype was seen ten or more times. This chain connects TRBV7-2 to TRBJ2-5, with 11 nucleotides matching TRBD2. Germline values: CDR1 SGHTA, CDR2 FQGNSA. CDR3 length: 15 amino acids. V shed 1 base and J 5 bases; nucleotides not matched to a gene: 3. CDR3 region: CASSLGSSGGETQYF. The CDR3 nucleotides are TGTGCCAGCAGCTTAGGATCTAGCGGGGGGGAGACCCAGTACTTC. The whole variable domain, remainder taken from reference TRBV7-2 and TRBJ2-5, is GAGVSQSPSNKVTEKGKDVELRCDPISGHTALYWYRQSLGQGLEFLIYFQGNSAPDKSGLPSDRFSAERTGGSVSTLTIQRTQQEDSAVYLCASSLGSSGGETQYFGPGTRLLVL.

This clonotype was recorded a few times. The chain uses TRBV20-1 and TRBJ1-6; D is perhaps TRBD1 (6 bases). CDR3 length equals 15 residues. V was trimmed by 3 bases and J by 10 bases, leaving 19 bases between them. Per germline, CDR1 DFQATT and CDR2 SNEGSKA (reference sequence). CDR3 amino acids: CSARVGGGLRSPLHF. Here the CDR3 DNA reads TGCAGTGCTAGGGTTGGAGGGGGGCTACGCTCACCCCTCCACTTT.

This clonotype has only a few counts. The gene calls are TRBV6-1 and TRBJ2-7; D possibly corresponds to TRBD1 (5 bases). The CDR3 sequence is 13 residues long. Per germline, CDR1 MNHNS and CDR2 SASEGT. The V end was cut by 4 bases, the J end by 1 base, with 8 bases between. The DNA for the CDR3 is TGTGCCAGCAGTGGATCAGGGTCCTACGAGCAGTACTTC. As protein: CASSGSGSYEQYF.

The chain employs TRBV20-1 and TRBJ2-5; D not resolved. The V and J ends lost 5 bases and 9 bases respectively, with 16 bases between them. The CDR3 consists of 12 residues. Germline V gene sequence: CDR1 DFQATT, CDR2 SNEGSKA (reference sequence). CDR3 bases: TGCAGTGCTTACAACCTTTTTGGGGCCCAGTACTTC. This codes for CSAYNLFGAQYF.